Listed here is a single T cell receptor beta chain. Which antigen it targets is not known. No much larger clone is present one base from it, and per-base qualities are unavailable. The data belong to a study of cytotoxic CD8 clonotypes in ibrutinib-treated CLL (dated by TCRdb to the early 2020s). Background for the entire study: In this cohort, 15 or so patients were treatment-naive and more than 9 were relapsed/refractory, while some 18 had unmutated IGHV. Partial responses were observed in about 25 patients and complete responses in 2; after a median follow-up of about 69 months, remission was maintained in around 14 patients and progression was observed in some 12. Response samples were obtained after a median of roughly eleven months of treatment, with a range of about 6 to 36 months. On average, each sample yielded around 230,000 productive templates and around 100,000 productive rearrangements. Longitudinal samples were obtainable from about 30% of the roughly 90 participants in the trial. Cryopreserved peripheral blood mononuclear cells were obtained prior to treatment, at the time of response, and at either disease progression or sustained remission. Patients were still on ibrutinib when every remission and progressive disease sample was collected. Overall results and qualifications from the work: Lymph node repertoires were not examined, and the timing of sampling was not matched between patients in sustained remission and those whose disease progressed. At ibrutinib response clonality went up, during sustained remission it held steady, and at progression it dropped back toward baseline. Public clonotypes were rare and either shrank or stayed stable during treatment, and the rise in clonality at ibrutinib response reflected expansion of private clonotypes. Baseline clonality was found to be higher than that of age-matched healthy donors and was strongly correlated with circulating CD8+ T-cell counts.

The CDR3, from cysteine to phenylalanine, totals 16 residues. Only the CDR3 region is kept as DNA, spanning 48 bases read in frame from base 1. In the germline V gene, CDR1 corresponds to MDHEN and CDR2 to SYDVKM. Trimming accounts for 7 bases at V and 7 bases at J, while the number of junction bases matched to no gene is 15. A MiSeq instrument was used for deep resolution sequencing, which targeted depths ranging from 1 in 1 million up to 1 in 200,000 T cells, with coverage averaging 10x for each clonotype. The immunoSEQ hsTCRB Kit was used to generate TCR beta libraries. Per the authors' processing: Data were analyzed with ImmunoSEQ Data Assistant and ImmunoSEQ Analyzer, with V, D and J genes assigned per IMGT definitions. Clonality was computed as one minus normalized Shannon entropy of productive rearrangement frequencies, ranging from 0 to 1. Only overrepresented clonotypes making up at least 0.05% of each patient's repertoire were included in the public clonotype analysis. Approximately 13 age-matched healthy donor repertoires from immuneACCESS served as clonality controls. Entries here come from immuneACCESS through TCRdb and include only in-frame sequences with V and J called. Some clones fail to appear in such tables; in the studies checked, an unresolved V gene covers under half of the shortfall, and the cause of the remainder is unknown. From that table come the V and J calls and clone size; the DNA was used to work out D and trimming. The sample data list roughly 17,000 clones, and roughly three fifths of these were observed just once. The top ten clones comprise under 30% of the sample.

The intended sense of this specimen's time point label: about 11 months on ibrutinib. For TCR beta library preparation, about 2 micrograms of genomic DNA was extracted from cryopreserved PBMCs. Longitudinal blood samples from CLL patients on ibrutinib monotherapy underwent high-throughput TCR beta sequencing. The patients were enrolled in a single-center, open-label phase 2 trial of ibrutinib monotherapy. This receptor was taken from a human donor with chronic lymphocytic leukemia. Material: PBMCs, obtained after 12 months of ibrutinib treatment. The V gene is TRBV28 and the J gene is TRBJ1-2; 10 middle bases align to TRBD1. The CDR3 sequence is CASKKGQGTIVSGYTF. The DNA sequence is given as TGTGCCAGCAAGAAGGGACAGGGGACTATAGTGAGTGGCTACACCTTC.